The present entry profiles one T cell receptor (beta chain) with its context. Authors' analysis steps: Amplification with reference gene primers provided the estimates of nucleated cell counts. Sequencing used immunoSEQ multiplex PCR; TCRdb keeps in-frame clones, though not all of them. D and trimming come from the DNA, and the V and J calls and clone size come from that table. The profile shows about 95,000 clones, 85% to 95% of them singletons. V was cut by 4 bases and J by 1 base, with 7 bases left in between. CDR1 and CDR2 from the germline V gene are GTSNPN and SVGIG (reference sequence). The CDR3 runs 13 residues. These data originate in a study of blood T cell repertoires in COVID-19. Looking at the study overall: From the United States, Italy and Spain came samples of acute and convalescent COVID-19. From T cells, B-cell-depleted T cells, or PBMCs came the material, which was cDNA or gDNA.

The source of this sequence is a woman aged 50 to 60 in a cohort sampled during active COVID-19. Sample: peripheral blood. The chain uses TRBV30 and TRBJ1-4, with D unclear. CDR3: CAWNRQTNEKLFF. In nucleotides, the CDR3 is TGTGCCTGGAACAGACAAACTAATGAAAAACTGTTTTTT. Filled out from reference TRBV30 and TRBJ1-4, the complete variable domain reads SQTIHQWPATLVQPVGSPLSLECTVEGTSNPNLYWYRQAAGRGLQLLFYSVGIGQISSEVPQNLSASRPQDRQFILSSKKLLLSDSGFYLCAWNRQTNEKLFFGSGTQLSVL.